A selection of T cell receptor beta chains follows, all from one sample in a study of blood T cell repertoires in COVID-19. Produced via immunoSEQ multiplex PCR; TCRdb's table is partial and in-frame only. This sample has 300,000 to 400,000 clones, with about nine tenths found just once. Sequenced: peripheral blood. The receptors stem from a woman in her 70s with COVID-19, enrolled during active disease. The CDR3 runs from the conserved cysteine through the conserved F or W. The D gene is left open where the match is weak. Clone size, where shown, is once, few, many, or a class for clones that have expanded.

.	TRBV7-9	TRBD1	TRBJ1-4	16	TGTGCCAGCAGCTTACTCCGACAGGGTACTAATGAAAAACTGTTTTTT	CASSLLRQGTNEKLFF
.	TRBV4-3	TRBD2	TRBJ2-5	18	TGCGCCAGCAGCCAAGATTATAGCGGGGGGCCGATGCAAGAGACCCAGTACTTC	CASSQDYSGGPMQETQYF
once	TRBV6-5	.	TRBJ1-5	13	TGTGCCAGCGGGGCGGGGCCGGGTCAGCCCCAGCATTTT	CASGAGPGQPQHF
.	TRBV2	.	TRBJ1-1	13	TGTGCCAGCCTCGCCGATCGGGACACTGAAGCTTTCTTT	CASLADRDTEAFF
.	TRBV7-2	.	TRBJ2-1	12	TGTGCCAGCAGCCAACCTAGCTCTGAGCAGTTCTTC	CASSQPSSEQFF
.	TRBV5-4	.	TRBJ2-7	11	TGTGCCAGCAGCTCGTACAGCGAGCAGTACTTC	CASSSYSEQYF
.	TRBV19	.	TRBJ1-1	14	TGTGCCAGTAGTTTTACAGGGACGACGACTGAAGCTTTCTTT	CASSFTGTTTEAFF
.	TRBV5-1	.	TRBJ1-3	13	TGCGCCAGCAGCTTGGACAGAGGAAACACCATATATTTT	CASSLDRGNTIYF
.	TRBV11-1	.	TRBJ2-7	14	TGTGCCAGCAGCTTAGGGGGCCCGACCTACGAGCAGTACTTC	CASSLGGPTYEQYF
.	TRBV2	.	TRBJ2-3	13	TGTGCCAGCAGGGCCAGGTTGGCAGATACGCAGTATTTT	CASRARLADTQYF
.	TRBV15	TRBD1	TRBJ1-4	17	TGTGCCACCAGCCTGTCCCGGGACAGGGGAACTAATGAAAAACTGTTTTTT	CATSLSRDRGTNEKLFF
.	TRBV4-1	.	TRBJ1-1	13	TGCGCCAGCAAGCAGGGGTTAAACACTGAAGCTTTCTTT	CASKQGLNTEAFF
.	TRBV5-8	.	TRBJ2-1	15	.	CASILGLAIYNEQFF
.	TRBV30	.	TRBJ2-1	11	TGTGCCTGGAGTGTGGCAGATGAGCAGTTCTTC	CAWSVADEQFF
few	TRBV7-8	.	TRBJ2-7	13	TGTGCCAGCAGCTTTTGGAGCTCCTACGAGCAGTACTTC	CASSFWSSYEQYF
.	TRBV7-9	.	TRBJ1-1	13	TGTGCCAGCAGCTTTTGGGAGAGCACTGAAGCTTTCTTT	CASSFWESTEAFF
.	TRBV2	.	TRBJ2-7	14	TGTGCCAGCAGTGCAGGGCAGGGCGCCTACGAGCAGTACTTC	CASSAGQGAYEQYF
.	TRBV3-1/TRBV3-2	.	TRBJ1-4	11	TGTGCCAGCAGCCAAGGGTCAGTTCCGTTTTTT	CASSQGSVPFF